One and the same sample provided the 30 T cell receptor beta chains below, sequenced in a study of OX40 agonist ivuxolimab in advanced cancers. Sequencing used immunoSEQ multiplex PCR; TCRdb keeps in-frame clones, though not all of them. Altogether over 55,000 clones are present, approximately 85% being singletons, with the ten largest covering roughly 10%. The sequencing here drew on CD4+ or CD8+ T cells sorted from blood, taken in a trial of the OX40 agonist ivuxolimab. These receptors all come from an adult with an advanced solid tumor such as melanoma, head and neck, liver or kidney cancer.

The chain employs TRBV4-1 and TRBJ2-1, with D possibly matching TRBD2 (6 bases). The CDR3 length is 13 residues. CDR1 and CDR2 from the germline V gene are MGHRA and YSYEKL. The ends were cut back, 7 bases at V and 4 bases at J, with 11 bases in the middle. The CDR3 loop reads CASTGVGYNEQFF. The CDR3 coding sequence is TGCGCCAGCACGGGAGTAGGGTACAATGAGCAGTTCTTC.

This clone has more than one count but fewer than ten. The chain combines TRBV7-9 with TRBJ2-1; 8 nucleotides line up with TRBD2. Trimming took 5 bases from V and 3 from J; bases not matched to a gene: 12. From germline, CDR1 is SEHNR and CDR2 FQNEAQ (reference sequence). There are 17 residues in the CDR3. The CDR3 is CASSTWTSFDVYNEQFF. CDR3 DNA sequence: TGTGCCAGCAGCACATGGACTAGCTTTGACGTCTACAATGAGCAGTTCTTC.

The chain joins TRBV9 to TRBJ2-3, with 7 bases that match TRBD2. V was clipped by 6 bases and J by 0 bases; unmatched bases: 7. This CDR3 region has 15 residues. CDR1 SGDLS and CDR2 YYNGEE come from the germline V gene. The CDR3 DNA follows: TGTGCCAGCACCGTCGGGGGGATAAGCACAGATACGCAGTATTTT. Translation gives CASTVGGISTDTQYF. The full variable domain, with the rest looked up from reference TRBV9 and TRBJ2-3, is DSGVTQTPKHLITATGQRVTLRCSPRSGDLSVYWYQQSLDQGLQFLIQYYNGEERAKGNILERFSAQQFPDLHSELNLSSLELGDSALYFCASTVGGISTDTQYFGPGTRLTVL.

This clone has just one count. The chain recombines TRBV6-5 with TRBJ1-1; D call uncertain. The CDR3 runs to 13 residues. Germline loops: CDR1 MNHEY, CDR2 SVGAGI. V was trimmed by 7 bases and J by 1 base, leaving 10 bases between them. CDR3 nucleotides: TGTGCCAGCATGATCTCCAGGAACACTGAAGCTTTCTTT. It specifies CASMISRNTEAFF.

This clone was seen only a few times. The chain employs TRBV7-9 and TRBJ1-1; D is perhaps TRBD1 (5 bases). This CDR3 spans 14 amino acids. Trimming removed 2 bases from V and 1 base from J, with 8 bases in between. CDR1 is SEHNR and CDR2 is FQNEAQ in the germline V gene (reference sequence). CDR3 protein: CASSLKGPNTEAFF. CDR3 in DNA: TGTGCCAGCAGCTTAAAGGGGCCGAACACTGAAGCTTTCTTT.

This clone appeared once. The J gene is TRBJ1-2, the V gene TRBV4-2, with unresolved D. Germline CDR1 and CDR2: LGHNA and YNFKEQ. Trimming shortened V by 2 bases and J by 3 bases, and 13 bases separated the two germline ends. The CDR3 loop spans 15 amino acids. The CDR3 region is CASSQLAGPHYGYTF. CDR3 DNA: TGTGCCAGCAGCCAACTCGCGGGTCCGCACTATGGCTACACCTTC.

The CDR3 spells CATSTEIGQGSYEQYF. The CDR3 DNA sequence: TGTGCCACCAGCACCGAGATTGGACAGGGGAGCTACGAGCAGTACTTC. The gene calls are TRBV15 and TRBJ2-7; TRBD1 matches 9 bases. J gave up 3 bases and V 4 bases, and 10 bases lay outside the gene matches. The CDR3 is 16 residues long. Germline V lookup: CDR1 LNHNV, CDR2 YYDKDF (reference sequence).

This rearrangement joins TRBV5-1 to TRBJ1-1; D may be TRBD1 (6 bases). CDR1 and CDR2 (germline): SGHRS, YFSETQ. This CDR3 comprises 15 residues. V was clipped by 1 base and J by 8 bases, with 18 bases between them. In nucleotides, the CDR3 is TGCGCCAGCAGCTTGCCGGAGGGGGGAGGCACAGAAGCTTTCTTT. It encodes CASSLPEGGGTEAFF.

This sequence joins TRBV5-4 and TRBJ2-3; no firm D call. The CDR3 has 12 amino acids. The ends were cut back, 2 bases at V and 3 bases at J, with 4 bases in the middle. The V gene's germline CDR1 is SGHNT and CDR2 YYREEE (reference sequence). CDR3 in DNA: TGTGCCAGCAGCTTCCAAACAGATACGCAGTATTTT. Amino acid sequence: CASSFQTDTQYF.

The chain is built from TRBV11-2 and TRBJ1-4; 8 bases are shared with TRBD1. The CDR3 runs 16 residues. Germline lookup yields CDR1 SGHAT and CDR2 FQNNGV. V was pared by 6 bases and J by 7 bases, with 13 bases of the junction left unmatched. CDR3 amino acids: CASSTRTGIVREKLFF. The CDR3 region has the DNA TGTGCCAGCAGTACCAGGACAGGGATAGTTCGTGAAAAACTGTTTTTT.

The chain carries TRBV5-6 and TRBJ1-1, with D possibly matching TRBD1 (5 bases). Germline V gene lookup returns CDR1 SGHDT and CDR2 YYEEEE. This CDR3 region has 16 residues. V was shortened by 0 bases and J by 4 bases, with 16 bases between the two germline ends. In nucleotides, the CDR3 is TGTGCCAGCAGCTTGGAGGTGGGGCTTGAGGGCACTGAAGCTTTCTTT. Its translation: CASSLEVGLEGTEAFF.

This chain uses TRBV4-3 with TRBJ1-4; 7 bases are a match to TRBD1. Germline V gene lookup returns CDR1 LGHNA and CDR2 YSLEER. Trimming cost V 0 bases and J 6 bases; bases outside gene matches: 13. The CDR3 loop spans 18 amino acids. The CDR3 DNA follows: TGCGCCAGCAGCCAAGAACCACCCTCAGGGGGGGGCGATGAAAAACTGTTTTTT. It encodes CASSQEPPSGGGDEKLFF.

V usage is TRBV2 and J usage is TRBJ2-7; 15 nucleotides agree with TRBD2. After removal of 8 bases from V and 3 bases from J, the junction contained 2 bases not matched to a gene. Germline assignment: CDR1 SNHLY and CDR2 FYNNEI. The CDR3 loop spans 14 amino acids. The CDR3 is CASGTSGGIYEQYV. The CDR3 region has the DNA TGTGCCAGCGGGACTAGCGGGGGGATCTACGAGCAGTACGTC.

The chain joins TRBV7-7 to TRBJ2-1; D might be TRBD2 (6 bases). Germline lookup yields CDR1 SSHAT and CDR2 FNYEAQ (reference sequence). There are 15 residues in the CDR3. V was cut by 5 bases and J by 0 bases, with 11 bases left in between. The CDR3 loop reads CASSRDGSSYNEQFF. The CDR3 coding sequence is TGTGCCAGCAGCCGGGACGGGAGCTCCTACAATGAGCAGTTCTTC.

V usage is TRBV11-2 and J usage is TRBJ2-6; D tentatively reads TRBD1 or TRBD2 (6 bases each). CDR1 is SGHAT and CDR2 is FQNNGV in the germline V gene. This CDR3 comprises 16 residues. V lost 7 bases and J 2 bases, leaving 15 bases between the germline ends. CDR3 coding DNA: TGTGCCAGCATCATAAGGGGGGTTACTGGGGCCAACGTCCTGACTTTC. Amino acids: CASIIRGVTGANVLTF.

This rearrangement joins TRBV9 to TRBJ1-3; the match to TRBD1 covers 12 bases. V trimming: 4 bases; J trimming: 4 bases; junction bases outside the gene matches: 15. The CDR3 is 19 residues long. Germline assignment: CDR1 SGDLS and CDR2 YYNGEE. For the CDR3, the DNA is TGTGCCAGCAGCTCAGCTCAGGGGTTGGGACAGGGGGCCGGAAACACCATATATTTT. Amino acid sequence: CASSSAQGLGQGAGNTIYF.

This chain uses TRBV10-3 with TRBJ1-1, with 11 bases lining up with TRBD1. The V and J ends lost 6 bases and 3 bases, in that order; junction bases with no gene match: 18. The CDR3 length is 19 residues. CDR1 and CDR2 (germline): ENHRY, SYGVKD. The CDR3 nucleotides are TGTGCCATCAGCCCCCGAGGGAGGTCTCCGGGACAGGGGGACACTGAAGCTTTCTTT. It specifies CAISPRGRSPGQGDTEAFF.

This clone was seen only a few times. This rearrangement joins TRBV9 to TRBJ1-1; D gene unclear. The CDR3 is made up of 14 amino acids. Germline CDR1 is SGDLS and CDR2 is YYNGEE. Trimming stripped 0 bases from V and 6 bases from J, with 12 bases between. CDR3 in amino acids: CASSVASAASEAFF. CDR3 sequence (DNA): TGTGCCAGCAGCGTAGCCAGTGCAGCCTCTGAAGCTTTCTTT.

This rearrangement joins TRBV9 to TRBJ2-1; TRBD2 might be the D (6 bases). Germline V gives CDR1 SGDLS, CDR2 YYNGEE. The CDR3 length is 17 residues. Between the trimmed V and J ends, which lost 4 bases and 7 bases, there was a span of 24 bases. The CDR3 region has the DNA TGTGCCAGCAGCCCTCACTCGGCTAGCGACGTAGTGAATGAGCAGTTCTTC. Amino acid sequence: CASSPHSASDVVNEQFF.

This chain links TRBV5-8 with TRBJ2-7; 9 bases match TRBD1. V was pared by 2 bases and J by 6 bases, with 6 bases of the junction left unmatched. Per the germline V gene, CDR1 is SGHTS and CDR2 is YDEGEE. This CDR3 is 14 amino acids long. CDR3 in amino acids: CASSFRTGDAEQYF. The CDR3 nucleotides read TGTGCCAGCAGCTTCCGGACAGGGGACGCCGAGCAGTACTTC. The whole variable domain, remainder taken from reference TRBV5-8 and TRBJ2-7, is EAGVTQSPTHLIKTRGQQATLRCSPISGHTSVYWYQQALGLGLQFLLWYDEGEERNRGNFPPRFSGRQFPNYSSELNVNALELEDSALYLCASSFRTGDAEQYFGPGTRLTVT.

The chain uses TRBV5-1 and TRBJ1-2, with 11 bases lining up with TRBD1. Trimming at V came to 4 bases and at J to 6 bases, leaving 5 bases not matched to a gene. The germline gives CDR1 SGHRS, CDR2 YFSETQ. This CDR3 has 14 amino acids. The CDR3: CASSIGQGADGYTF. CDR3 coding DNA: TGCGCCAGCAGCATCGGACAGGGGGCCGATGGCTACACCTTC.

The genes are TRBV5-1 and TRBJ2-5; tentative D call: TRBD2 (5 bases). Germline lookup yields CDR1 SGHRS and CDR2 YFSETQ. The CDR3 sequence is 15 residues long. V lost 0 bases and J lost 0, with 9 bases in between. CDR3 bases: TGCGCCAGCAGCTTGGTGGCGGGTTACCAAGAGACCCAGTACTTC. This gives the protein CASSLVAGYQETQYF.

The CDR3 region has the DNA TGCGCCAGCAGCGACGGTTCTAACACTGAAGCTTTCTTT. This gives the protein CASSDGSNTEAFF. V is TRBV5-1 and J is TRBJ1-1; D gene ambiguous. Between the trimmed V and J ends, which lost 4 bases and 2 bases, there was a span of 9 bases. CDR1 is SGHRS, CDR2 YFSETQ, per germline. The CDR3 loop spans 13 amino acids. The whole variable domain, filled in from reference TRBV5-1 and TRBJ1-1, reads KAGVTQTPRYLIKTRGQQVTLSCSPISGHRSVSWYQQTPGQGLQFLFEYFSETQRNKGNFPGRFSGRQFSNSRSEMNVSTLELGDSALYLCASSDGSNTEAFFGQGTRLTVV.

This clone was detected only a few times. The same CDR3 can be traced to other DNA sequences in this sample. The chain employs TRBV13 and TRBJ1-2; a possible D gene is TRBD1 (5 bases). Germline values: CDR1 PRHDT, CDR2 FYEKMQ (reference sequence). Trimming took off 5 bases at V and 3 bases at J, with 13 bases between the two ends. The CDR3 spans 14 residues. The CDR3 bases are TGTGCCAGCAGCCCCAGAACAGGCTACTATGGCTACACCTTC. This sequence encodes CASSPRTGYYGYTF. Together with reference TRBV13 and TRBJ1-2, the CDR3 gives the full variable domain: AAGVIQSPRHLIKEKRETATLKCYPIPRHDTVYWYQQGPGQDPQFLISFYEKMQSDKGSIPDRFSAQQFSDYHSELNMSSLELGDSALYFCASSPRTGYYGYTFGSGTRLTVV.

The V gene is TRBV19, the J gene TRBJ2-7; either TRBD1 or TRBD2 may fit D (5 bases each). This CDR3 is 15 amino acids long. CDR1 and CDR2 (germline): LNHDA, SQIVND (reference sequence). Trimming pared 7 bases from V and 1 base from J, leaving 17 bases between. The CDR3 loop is CASKLGSGPSYEQYF. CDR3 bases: TGTGCCAGTAAGCTAGGGTCGGGGCCGTCCTACGAGCAGTACTTC.

CDR3 nucleotide sequence: TGTGCCAGCAGTGAAAGTTGGCAGGGCTACGAGCAGTACTTC. Protein: CASSESWQGYEQYF. The chain has TRBV6-1 and TRBJ2-7; D is possibly TRBD1 (5 bases). The CDR3 runs to 14 residues. V gave up 2 bases and J gave up 3 bases, with 11 bases separating them. Germline V CDR1 and CDR2: MNHNS, SASEGT.

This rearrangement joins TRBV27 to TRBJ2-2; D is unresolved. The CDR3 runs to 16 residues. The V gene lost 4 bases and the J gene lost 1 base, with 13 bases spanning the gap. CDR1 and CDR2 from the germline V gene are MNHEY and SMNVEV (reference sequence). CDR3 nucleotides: TGTGCCAGCAGTTCCCCTGAAGAGTTGAACACCGGGGAGCTGTTTTTT. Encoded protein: CASSSPEELNTGELFF.

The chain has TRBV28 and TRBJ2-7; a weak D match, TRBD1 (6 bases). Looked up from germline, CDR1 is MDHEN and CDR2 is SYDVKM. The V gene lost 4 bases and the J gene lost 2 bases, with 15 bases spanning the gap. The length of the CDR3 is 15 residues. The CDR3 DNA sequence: TGTGCCAGCAGTTCCTCATGGACAGCCCCCTACGAGCAGTACGTC. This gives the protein CASSSSWTAPYEQYV.

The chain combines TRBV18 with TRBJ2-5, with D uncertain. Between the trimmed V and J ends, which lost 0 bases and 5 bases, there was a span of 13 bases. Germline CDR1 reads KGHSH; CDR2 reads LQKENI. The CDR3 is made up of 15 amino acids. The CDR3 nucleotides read TGTGCCAGCTCACCACCGTCTGTTTTGGGGGAGACCCAGTACTTC. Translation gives CASSPPSVLGETQYF.

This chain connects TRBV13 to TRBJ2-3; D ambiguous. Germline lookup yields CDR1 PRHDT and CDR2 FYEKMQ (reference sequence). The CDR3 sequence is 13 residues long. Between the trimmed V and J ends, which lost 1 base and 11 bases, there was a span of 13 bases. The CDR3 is CASSLEDESKQYF. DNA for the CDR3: TGTGCCAGCAGCTTAGAGGACGAAAGTAAGCAGTATTTT.